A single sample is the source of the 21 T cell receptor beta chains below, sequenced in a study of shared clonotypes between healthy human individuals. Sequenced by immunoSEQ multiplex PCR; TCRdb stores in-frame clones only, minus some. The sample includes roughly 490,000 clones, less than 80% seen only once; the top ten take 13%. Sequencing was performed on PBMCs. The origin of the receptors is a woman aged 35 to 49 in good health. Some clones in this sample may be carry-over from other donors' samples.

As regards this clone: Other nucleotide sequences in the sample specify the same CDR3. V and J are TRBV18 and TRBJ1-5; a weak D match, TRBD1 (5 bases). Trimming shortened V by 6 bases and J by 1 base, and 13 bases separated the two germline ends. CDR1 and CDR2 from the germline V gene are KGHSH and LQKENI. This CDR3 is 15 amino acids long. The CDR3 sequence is CASSPAGGSNQPQHF. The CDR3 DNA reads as TGTGCCAGCTCCCCCGCCGGGGGGAGCAATCAGCCCCAGCATTTT.

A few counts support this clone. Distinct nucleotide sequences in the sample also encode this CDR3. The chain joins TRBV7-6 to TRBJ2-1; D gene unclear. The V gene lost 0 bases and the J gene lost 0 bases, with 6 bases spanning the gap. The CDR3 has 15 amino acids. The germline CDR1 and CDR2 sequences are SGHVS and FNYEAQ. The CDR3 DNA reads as TGTGCCAGCAGCTTAGCGGGTAGCTCCTACAATGAGCAGTTCTTC. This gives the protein CASSLAGSSYNEQFF.

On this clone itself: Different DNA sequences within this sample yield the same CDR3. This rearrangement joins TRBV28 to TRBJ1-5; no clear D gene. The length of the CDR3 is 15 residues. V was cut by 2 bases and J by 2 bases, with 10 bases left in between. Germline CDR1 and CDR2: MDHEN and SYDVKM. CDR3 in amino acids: CASSLGVRGNQPQHF. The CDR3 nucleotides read TGTGCCAGCAGTTTAGGGGTACGGGGCAATCAGCCCCAGCATTTT.

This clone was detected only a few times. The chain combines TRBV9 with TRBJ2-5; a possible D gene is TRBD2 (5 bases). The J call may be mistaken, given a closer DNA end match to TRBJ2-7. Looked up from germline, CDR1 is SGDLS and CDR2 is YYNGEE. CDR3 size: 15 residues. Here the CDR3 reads CASSVGGSLSYEQYF. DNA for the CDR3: TGTGCCAGCAGCGTAGGAGGGTCCCTCTCCTACGAGCAGTACTTC.

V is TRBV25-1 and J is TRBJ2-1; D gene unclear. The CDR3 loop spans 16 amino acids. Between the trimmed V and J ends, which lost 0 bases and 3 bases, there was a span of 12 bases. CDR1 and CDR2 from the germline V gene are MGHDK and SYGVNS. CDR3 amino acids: CASSEYLGGFYNEQFF. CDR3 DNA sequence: TGTGCCAGCAGTGAATATTTGGGTGGGTTCTACAATGAGCAGTTCTTC.

CDR3 sequence reads: CASSVALRQEGNTIYF. The CDR3 DNA sequence: TGTGCCAGCAGCGTAGCCCTGCGGCAGGAAGGAAACACCATATATTTT. The chain recombines TRBV9 with TRBJ1-3; D is unresolved. The CDR3 is 16 amino acids. The germline V gene has CDR1 SGDLS and CDR2 YYNGEE. V was clipped by 0 bases and J by 4 bases, with 14 bases between them.

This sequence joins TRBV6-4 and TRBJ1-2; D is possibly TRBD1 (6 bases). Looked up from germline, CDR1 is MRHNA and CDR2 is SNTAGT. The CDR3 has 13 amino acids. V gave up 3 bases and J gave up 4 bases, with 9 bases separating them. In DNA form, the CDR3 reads TGTGCCAGCAGTGAACAGGGTATCTATGGCTACACCTTC. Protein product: CASSEQGIYGYTF.

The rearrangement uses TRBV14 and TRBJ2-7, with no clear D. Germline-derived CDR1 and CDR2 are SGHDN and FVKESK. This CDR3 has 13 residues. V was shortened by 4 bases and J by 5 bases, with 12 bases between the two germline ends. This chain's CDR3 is CASSRRALDEQYF. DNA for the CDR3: TGTGCCAGCAGCCGCCGGGCGTTGGACGAGCAGTACTTC.

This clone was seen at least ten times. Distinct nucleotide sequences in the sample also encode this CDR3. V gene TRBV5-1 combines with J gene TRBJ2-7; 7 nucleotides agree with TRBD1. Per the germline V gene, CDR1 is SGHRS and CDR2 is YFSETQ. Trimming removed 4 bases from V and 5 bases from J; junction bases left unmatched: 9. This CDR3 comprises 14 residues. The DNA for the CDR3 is TGCGCCAGCAGCCGGGACAGCCCCCGAAACGAGCAGTACTTC. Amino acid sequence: CASSRDSPRNEQYF.

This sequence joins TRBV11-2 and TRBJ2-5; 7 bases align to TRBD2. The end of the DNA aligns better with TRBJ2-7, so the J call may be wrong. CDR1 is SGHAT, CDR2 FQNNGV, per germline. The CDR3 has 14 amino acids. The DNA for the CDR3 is TGTGCCAGCAGCCCAGGACTAGGGATTTACGAGCAGTACTTC. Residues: CASSPGLGIYEQYF.

The CDR3 here is CASSLRQGPDTQYF. CDR3 coding DNA: TGTGCCAGCAGCTTACGACAGGGCCCAGATACGCAGTATTTT. The J gene is TRBJ2-3, the V gene TRBV7-2, with 7 nucleotides matching TRBD1. Losses at the gene ends were 2 bases for V and 4 bases for J; bases not matched to a gene: 3. CDR3 length: 14 amino acids. Germline-derived CDR1 and CDR2 are SGHTA and FQGNSA.

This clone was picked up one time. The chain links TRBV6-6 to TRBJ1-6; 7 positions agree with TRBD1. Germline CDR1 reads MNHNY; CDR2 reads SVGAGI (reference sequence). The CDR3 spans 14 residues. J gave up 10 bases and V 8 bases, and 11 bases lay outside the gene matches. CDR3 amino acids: CASGPRGGQSPLHF. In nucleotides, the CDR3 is TGTGCCAGCGGCCCCCGAGGGGGCCAATCACCCCTCCACTTT.

The CDR3 region has the DNA TGTGCCAGCAGCAAAGGCACTACGGGACATCTTACAGATACGCAGTATTTT. Amino acid sequence: CASSKGTTGHLTDTQYF. The chain is built from TRBV21-1 and TRBJ2-3; the D call of TRBD1 is as the table states it, not checked on the DNA. TRBV21-1 is a recognized pseudogene. The CDR3 runs to 17 residues.

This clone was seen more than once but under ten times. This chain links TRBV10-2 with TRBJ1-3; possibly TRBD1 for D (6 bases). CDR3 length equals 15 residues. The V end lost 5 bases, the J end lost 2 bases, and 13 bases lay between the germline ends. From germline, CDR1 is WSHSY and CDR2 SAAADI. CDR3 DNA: TGCGCCAGCAGTATTCAGGGGATCCCTGGAAACACCATATATTTT. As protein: CASSIQGIPGNTIYF.

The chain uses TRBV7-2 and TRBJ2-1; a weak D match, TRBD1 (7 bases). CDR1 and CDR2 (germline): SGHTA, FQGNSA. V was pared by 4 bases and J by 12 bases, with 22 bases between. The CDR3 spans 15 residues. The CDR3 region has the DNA TGTGCCAGCAGCTCTTATCAACAGGGGCTCGGGGGGCAGTTCTTC. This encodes CASSSYQQGLGGQFF.

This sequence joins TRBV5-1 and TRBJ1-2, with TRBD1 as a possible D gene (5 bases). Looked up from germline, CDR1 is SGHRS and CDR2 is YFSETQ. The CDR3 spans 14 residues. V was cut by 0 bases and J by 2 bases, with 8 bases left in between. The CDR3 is CASSLGGVNYGYTF. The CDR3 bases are TGCGCCAGCAGCTTGGGAGGGGTCAACTATGGCTACACCTTC.

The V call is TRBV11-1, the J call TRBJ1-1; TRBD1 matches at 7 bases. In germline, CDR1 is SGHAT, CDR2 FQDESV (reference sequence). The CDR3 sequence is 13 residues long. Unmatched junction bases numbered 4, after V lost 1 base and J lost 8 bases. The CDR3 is CASSLGDRREAFF. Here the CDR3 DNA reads TGTGCCAGCAGCTTAGGGGACAGAAGAGAAGCTTTCTTT.

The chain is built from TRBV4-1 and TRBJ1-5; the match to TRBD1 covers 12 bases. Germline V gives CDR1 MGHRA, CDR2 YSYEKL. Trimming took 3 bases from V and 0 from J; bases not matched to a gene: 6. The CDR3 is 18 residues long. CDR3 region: CASSHRDRGPFSNQPQHF. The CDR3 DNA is TGCGCCAGCAGCCATCGGGACAGGGGGCCCTTTAGCAATCAGCCCCAGCATTTT.

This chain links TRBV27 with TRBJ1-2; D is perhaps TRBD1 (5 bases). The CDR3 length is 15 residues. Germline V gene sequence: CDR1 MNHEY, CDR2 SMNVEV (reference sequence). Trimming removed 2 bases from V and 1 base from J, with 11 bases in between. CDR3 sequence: CASSLSPGFNYGYTF. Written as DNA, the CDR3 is TGTGCCAGCAGTTTAAGTCCAGGGTTTAACTATGGCTACACCTTC.

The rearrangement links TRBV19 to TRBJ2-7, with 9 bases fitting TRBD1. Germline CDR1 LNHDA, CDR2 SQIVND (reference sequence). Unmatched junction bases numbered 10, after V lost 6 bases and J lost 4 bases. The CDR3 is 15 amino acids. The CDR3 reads CASRLTGGEDYEQYF. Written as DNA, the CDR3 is TGTGCCAGTAGACTAACAGGGGGCGAGGATTACGAGCAGTACTTC. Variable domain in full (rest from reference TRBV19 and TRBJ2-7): DGGITQSPKYLFRKEGQNVTLSCEQNLNHDAMYWYRQDPGQGLRLIYYSQIVNDFQKGDIAEGYSVSREKKESFPLTVTSAQKNPTAFYLCASRLTGGEDYEQYFGPGTRLTVT.

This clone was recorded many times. In nucleotides, the CDR3 is TGTGCCAGCAGCCCCGACTCCATCGCCCCTGAAGCTTTCTTT. It encodes CASSPDSIAPEAFF. V is TRBV7-6 and J is TRBJ1-1; D unresolved. The ends were cut back, 5 bases at V and 6 bases at J, with 16 bases in the middle. CDR1 and CDR2 (germline): SGHVS, FNYEAQ. The CDR3 runs 14 residues.